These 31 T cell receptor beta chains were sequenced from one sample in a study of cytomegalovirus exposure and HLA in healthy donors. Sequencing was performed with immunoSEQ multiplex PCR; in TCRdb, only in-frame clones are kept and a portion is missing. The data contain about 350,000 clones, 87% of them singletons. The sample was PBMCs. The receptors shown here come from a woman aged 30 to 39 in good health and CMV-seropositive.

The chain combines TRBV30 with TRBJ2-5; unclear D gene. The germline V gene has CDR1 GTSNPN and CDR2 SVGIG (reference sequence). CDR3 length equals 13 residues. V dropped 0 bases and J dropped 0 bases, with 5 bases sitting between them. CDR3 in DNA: TGTGCCTGGAGTGTGTCCCACCAAGAGACCCAGTACTTC. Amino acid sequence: CAWSVSHQETQYF. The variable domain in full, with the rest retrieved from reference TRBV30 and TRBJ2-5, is SQTIHQWPATLVQPVGSPLSLECTVEGTSNPNLYWYRQAAGRGLQLLFYSVGIGQISSEVPQNLSASRPQDRQFILSSKKLLLSDSGFYLCAWSVSHQETQYFGPGTRLLVL.

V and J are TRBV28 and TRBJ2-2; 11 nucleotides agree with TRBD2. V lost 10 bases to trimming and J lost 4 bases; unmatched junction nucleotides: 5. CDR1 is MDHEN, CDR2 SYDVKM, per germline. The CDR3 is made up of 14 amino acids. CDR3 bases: TGTGCCACCTTAGCGGGAGGGCCCACCGGGGAGCTGTTTTTT. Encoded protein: CATLAGGPTGELFF.

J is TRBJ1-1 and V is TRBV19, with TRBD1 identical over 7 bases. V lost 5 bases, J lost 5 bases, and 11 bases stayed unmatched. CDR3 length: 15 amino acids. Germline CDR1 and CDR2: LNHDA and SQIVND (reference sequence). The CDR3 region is CASSSQQGLGTEAFF. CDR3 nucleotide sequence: TGTGCCAGTAGTTCCCAACAGGGGCTGGGTACTGAAGCTTTCTTT. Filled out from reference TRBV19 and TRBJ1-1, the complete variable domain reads DGGITQSPKYLFRKEGQNVTLSCEQNLNHDAMYWYRQDPGQGLRLIYYSQIVNDFQKGDIAEGYSVSREKKESFPLTVTSAQKNPTAFYLCASSSQQGLGTEAFFGQGTRLTVV.

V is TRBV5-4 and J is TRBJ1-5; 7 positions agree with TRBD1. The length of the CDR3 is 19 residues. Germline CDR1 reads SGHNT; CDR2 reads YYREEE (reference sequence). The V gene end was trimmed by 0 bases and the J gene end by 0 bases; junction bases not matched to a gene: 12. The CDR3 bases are TGTGCCAGCAGCTTGGCCGGGACAGCGGAGATTAATAGCAATCAGCCCCAGCATTTT. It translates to CASSLAGTAEINSNQPQHF.

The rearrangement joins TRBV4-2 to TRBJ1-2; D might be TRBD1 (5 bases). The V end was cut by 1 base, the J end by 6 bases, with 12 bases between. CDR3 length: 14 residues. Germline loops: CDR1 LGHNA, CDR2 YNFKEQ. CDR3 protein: CASSQVGEGDGYTF. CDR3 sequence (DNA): TGTGCCAGCAGCCAAGTGGGGGAAGGCGATGGCTACACCTTC.

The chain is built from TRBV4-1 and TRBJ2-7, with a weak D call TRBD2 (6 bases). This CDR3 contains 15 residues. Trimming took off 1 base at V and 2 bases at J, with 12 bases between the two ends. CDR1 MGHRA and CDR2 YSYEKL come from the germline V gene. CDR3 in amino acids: CASSQVRSGAYEQYF. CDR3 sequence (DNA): TGCGCCAGCAGCCAAGTTCGGTCGGGGGCCTACGAGCAGTACTTC.

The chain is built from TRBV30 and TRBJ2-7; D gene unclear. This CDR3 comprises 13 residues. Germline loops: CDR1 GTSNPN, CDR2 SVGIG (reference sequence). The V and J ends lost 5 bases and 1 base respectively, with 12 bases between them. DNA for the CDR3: TGTGCCTGGGGCGGTGGCGGTTCCTACGAGCAGTACTTC. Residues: CAWGGGGSYEQYF.

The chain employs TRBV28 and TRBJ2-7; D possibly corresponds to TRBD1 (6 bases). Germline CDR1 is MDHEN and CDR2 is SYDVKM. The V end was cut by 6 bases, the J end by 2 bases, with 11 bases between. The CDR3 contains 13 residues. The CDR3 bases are TGTGCCAGCAGAGCACAGGGAGCCTACGAGCAGTACTTC. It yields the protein CASRAQGAYEQYF.

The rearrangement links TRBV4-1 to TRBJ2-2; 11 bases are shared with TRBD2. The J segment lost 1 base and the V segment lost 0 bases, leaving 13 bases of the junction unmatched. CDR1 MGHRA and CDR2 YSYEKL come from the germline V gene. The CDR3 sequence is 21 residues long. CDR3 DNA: TGCGCCAGCAGCCAAGATCCCCCGACTAGCGGGACTTCGGGGAACACCGGGGAGCTGTTTTTT. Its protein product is CASSQDPPTSGTSGNTGELFF.

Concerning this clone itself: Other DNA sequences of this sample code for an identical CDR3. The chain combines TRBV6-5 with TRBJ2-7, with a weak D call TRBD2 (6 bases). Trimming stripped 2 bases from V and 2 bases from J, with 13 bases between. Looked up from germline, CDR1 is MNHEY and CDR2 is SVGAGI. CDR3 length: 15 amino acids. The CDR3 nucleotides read TGTGCCAGCAGTTACGGGTTGGCGGGGACCTACGAGCAGTACTTC. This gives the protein CASSYGLAGTYEQYF.

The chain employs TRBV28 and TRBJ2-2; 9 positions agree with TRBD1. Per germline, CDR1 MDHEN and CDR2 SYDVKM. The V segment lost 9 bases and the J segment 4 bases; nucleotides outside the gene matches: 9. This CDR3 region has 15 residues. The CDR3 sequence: CASIEQGAVTGELFF. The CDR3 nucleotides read TGTGCCAGTATCGAACAGGGGGCGGTCACCGGGGAGCTGTTTTTT.

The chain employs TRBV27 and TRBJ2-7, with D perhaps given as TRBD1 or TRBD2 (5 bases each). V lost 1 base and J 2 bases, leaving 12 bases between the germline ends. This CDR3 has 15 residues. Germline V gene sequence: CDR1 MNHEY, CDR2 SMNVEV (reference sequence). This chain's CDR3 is CASSLWGRGAYEQYF. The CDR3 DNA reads TGTGCCAGCAGTTTATGGGGAAGAGGGGCCTACGAGCAGTACTTC.

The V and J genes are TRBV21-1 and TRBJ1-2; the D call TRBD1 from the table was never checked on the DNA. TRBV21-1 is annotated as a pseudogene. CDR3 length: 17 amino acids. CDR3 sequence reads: CASSSLRDRADNYGYTF. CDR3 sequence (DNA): TGTGCCAGCAGCTCCCTCAGGGACAGGGCTGATAACTATGGCTACACCTTC.

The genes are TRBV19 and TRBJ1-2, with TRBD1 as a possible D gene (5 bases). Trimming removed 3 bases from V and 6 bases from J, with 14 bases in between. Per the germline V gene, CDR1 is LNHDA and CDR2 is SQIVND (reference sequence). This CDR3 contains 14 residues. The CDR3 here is CASSIQQARDGYTF. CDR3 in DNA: TGTGCCAGTAGTATTCAACAGGCGCGTGATGGCTACACCTTC.

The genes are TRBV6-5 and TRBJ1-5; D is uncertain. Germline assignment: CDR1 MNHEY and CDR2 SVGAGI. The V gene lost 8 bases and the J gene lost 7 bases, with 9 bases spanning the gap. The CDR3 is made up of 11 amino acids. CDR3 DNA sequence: TGTGCCAGCGGAGTCGGACAGCCCCAGCATTTT. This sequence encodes CASGVGQPQHF.

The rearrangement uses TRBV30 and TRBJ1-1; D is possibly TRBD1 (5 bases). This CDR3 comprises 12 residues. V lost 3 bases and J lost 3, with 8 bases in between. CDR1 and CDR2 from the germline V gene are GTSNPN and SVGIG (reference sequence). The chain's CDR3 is CAWRGTDTEAFF. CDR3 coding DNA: TGTGCCTGGAGGGGGACCGACACTGAAGCTTTCTTT.

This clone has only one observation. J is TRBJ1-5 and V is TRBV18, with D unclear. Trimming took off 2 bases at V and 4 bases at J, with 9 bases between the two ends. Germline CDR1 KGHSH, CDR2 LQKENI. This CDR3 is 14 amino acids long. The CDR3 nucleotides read TGTGCCAGCTCACCAAGGGCCAAAAATCAGCCCCAGCATTTT. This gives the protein CASSPRAKNQPQHF.

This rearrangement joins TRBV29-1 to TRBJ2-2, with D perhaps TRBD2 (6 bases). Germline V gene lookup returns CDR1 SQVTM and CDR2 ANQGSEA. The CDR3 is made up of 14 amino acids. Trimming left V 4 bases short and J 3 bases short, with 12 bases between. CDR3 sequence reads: CSVVGRQDTGELFF. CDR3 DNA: TGCAGCGTTGTGGGGAGGCAGGACACCGGGGAGCTGTTTTTT.

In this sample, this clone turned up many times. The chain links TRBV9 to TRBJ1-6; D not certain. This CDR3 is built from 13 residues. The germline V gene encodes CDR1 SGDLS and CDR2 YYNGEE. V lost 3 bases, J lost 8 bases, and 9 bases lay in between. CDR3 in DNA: TGTGCCAGCAGCGGGACCGGCTATTCACCCCTCCACTTT. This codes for CASSGTGYSPLHF.

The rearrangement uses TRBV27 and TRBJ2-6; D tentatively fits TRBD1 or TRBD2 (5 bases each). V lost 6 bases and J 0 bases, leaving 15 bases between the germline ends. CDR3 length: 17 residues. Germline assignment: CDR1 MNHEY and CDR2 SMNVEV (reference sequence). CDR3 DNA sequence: TGTGCCAGCAGCTGGGGGATAGGCCTCTCTGGGGCCAACGTCCTGACTTTC. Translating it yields CASSWGIGLSGANVLTF.

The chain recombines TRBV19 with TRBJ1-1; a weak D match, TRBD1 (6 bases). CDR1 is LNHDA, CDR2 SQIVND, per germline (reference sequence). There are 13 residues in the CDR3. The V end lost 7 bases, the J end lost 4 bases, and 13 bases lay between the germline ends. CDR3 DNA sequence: TGTGCCAGTAAGGACAGTATCGGCACTGAAGCTTTCTTT. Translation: CASKDSIGTEAFF.

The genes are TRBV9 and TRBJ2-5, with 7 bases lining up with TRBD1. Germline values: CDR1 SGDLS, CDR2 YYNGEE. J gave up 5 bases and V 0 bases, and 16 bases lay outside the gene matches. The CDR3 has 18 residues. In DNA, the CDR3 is TGTGCCAGCAGCGTAGATCCCGTAGGGGGCCTCCTGGGGGAGACCCAGTACTTC. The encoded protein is CASSVDPVGGLLGETQYF.

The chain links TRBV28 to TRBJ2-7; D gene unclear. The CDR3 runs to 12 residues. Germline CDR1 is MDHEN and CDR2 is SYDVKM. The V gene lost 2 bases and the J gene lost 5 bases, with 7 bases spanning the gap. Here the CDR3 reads CASSLRGHEQYF. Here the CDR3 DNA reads TGTGCCAGCAGTTTACGCGGTCACGAGCAGTACTTC.

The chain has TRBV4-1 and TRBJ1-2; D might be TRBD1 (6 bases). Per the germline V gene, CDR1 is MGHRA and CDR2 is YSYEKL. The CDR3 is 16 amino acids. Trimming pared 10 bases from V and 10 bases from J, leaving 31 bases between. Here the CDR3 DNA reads TGCGCCACCCGAGGGTTTCGAATAGACAGGTTAGACGACTACACCTTC. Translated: CATRGFRIDRLDDYTF.

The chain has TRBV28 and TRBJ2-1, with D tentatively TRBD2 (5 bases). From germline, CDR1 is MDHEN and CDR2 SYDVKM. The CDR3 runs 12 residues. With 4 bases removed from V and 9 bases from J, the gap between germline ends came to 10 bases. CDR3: CASSSGLTEQFF. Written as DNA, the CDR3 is TGTGCCAGCAGTTCCGGACTGACTGAGCAGTTCTTC.

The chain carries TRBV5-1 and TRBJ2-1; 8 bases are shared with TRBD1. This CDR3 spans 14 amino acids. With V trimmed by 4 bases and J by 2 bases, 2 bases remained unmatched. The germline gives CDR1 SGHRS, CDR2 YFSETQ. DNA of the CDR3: TGCGCCAGCAGCCTGGACAGGGCCTACAATGAGCAGTTCTTC. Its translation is CASSLDRAYNEQFF.

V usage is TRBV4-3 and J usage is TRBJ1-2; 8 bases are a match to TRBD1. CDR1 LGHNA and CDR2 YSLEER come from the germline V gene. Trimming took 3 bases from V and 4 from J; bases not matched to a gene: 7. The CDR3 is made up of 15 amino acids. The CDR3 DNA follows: TGCGCCAGCAGCCACCGAACAGGGGGGATCTATGGCTACACCTTC. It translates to CASSHRTGGIYGYTF.

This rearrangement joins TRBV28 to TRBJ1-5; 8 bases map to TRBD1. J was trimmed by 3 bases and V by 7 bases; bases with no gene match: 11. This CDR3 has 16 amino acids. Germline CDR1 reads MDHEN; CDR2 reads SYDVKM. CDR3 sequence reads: CASISLRTGFNQPQHF. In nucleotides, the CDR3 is TGTGCCAGCATCTCTCTCAGGACAGGGTTCAATCAGCCCCAGCATTTT.

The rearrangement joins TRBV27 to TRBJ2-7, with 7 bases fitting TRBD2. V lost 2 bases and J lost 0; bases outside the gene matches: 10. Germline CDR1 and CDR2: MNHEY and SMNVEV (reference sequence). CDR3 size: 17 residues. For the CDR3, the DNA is TGTGCCAGCAGTTTACAAACTTCTAGCGGACCCTCCTACGAGCAGTACTTC. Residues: CASSLQTSSGPSYEQYF.

CDR3 sequence (DNA): TGTGCCTGGACCCGACAGGGTCCCGGGGAGCAGTACTTC. Encoded protein: CAWTRQGPGEQYF. The chain is built from TRBV30 and TRBJ2-7, with 7 positions matching TRBD1. This CDR3 is built from 13 residues. Germline values: CDR1 GTSNPN, CDR2 SVGIG (reference sequence). Trimming took 4 bases from V and 7 from J; bases not matched to a gene: 10.

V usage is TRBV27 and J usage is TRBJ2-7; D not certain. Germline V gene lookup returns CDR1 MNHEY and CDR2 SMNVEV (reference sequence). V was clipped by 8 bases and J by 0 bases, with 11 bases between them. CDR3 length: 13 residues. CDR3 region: CASRRLSSYEQYF. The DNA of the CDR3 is TGTGCCAGCCGTCGGTTGAGCTCCTACGAGCAGTACTTC.